The 30 T cell receptor beta chains in this list originate from one sample, sequenced in a study of T cell clonotyping in hematopoietic cell transplantation. TCRdb's copy holds only in-frame clones and misses some; the assay was immunoSEQ multiplex PCR. This sample has roughly 30,000 clones, with around 90% found just once. The sample was PBMCs, taken 100 days after allogeneic stem cell transplant. The receptors were gathered from a female patient aged 45-65 years who had an allogeneic stem cell transplant from a related donor, so the T cells may come from the graft donor. Some clones in this sample may be carry-over from other donors' samples.

This chain connects TRBV5-6 to TRBJ2-3; D is unresolved. There are 13 residues in the CDR3. The ends were cut back, 5 bases at V and 4 bases at J, with 11 bases in the middle. Germline CDR1 is SGHDT and CDR2 is YYEEEE. The CDR3 DNA sequence: TGTGCCAGCAGGTCCGGATCTTCAGATACGCAGTATTTT. Translating gives CASRSGSSDTQYF.

The V call is TRBV7-9, the J call TRBJ1-1, with a weak D call TRBD1 (5 bases). The V gene lost 6 bases and the J gene lost 3 bases, with 23 bases spanning the gap. The CDR3 runs to 17 residues. Germline V gene data show CDR1 as SEHNR and CDR2 as FQNEAQ (reference sequence). CDR3 sequence: CASRYPQRNRQHTEAFF. CDR3 nucleotide sequence: TGTGCCAGCAGGTACCCTCAACGAAATCGACAGCACACTGAAGCTTTCTTT.

The genes are TRBV30 and TRBJ2-7; either TRBD1 or TRBD2 may fit D (5 bases each). The CDR3 is 14 amino acids. The V end lost 3 bases, the J end lost 0 bases, and 12 bases lay between the germline ends. From germline, CDR1 is GTSNPN and CDR2 SVGIG (reference sequence). DNA of the CDR3: TGTGCCTGGAGATTAACCGGGACCTCCTACGAGCAGTACTTC. Its translation is CAWRLTGTSYEQYF.

The count of this clone is one. The chain couples TRBV30 to TRBJ1-3; D gene uncertain. Germline V gives CDR1 GTSNPN, CDR2 SVGIG (reference sequence). V lost 4 bases to trimming and J lost 4 bases, with 11 bases between them. The CDR3 has 13 amino acids. The CDR3 sequence is CAWTRGAGNTIYF. The CDR3 coding sequence is TGTGCCTGGACGCGGGGTGCAGGAAACACCATATATTTT.

The gene calls are TRBV9 and TRBJ2-5; 7 nucleotides match TRBD1. V lost 0 bases, J lost 3 bases, and 5 bases stayed unmatched. Per germline, CDR1 SGDLS and CDR2 YYNGEE. The CDR3 loop spans 15 amino acids. The CDR3 region has the DNA TGTGCCAGCAGCGTAGTGGGGACAGTGAAAGAGACCCAGTACTTC. It yields the protein CASSVVGTVKETQYF.

This clone was picked up one time. The J gene is TRBJ2-1, the V gene TRBV10-1; D not certain. CDR1 is WNHNN, CDR2 SYGVQD, per germline (reference sequence). Trimming stripped 5 bases from V and 9 bases from J, with 14 bases between. This CDR3 contains 13 residues. DNA of the CDR3: TGCGCCAGCAGTTCGGCCCCAGTGGGTGAGCAGTTCTTC. Translated: CASSSAPVGEQFF.

The chain is built from TRBV19 and TRBJ1-1; D remains unclear. V was pared by 7 bases and J by 1 base, with 13 bases between. The CDR3 contains 14 residues. Germline V gene data show CDR1 as LNHDA and CDR2 as SQIVND (reference sequence). CDR3 amino acids: CASKSLLENTEAFF. CDR3 nucleotides: TGTGCCAGTAAGTCGCTTTTAGAGAACACTGAAGCTTTCTTT.

The J gene is TRBJ2-2, the V gene TRBV6-1; TRBD1 matches at 9 bases. Germline CDR1 MNHNS, CDR2 SASEGT. The CDR3 runs 15 residues. The trim removed 4 bases at V and 4 bases at J, leaving 4 bases unmatched. The CDR3 DNA is TGTGCCAGCAGTGTCGGGACAGGGCTCACCGGGGAGCTGTTTTTT. Residues: CASSVGTGLTGELFF.

The CDR3 region has the DNA TGTGCCAGTAGGGACAGGGGTGATCAGCCCCAGCATTTT. Protein product: CASRDRGDQPQHF. The chain is built from TRBV19 and TRBJ1-5; 9 nucleotides agree with TRBD1. The CDR3 contains 13 residues. The trim removed 6 bases at V and 5 bases at J, leaving 2 bases unmatched. Germline V gene data show CDR1 as LNHDA and CDR2 as SQIVND (reference sequence).

This clone was seen a single time. The chain is built from TRBV14 and TRBJ2-3; TRBD2 aligns across 7 bases. The CDR3 has 16 residues. Germline lookup yields CDR1 SGHDN and CDR2 FVKESK. Losses at the gene ends were 4 bases for V and 1 base for J; bases not matched to a gene: 8. The CDR3 region is CASSLGLESGTDTQYF. Here the CDR3 DNA reads TGTGCCAGCAGCCTCGGACTAGAGAGTGGCACAGATACGCAGTATTTT. The entire variable domain, with the rest obtained from reference TRBV14 and TRBJ2-3, is as follows: EAGVTQFPSHSVIEKGQTVTLRCDPISGHDNLYWYRRVMGKEIKFLLHFVKESKQDESGMPNNRFLAERTGGTYSTLKVQPAELEDSGVYFCASSLGLESGTDTQYFGPGTRLTVL.

This clone has only one observation. The rearrangement uses TRBV14 and TRBJ2-3; TRBD1 or TRBD2 may be the D gene (5 bases each). The CDR3 sequence is 16 residues long. Trimming cost V 0 bases and J 2 bases, with 12 bases left between them. The germline V gene has CDR1 SGHDN and CDR2 FVKESK. The CDR3 loop is CASSQDPGAFTDTQYF. DNA of the CDR3: TGTGCCAGCAGCCAAGATCCCGGGGCCTTCACAGATACGCAGTATTTT.

This chain joins TRBV6-5 and TRBJ1-2; TRBD1 is a possible D gene (6 bases). V was pared by 8 bases and J by 4 bases, with 17 bases between. The CDR3 extends over 14 amino acids. The germline V gene has CDR1 MNHEY and CDR2 SVGAGI. The CDR3 loop is CASRAQGEGYGYTF. CDR3 nucleotides: TGTGCCAGCCGGGCACAGGGTGAAGGCTATGGCTACACCTTC.

The chain has TRBV6-6 and TRBJ1-2; D is uncertain. Between the trimmed V and J ends, which lost 5 bases and 5 bases, there was a span of 15 bases. Germline values: CDR1 MNHNY, CDR2 SVGAGI (reference sequence). This CDR3 comprises 14 residues. The CDR3 DNA reads as TGTGCCAGCAGTCCACGGGCACAGCGATATGGCTACACCTTC. This codes for CASSPRAQRYGYTF.

As to this clone: Germline is not matched at one junction end, which may reflect a read error. V and J are TRBV5-1 and TRBJ1-1; possible D gene TRBD1, 5 bases. Germline values: CDR1 SGHRS, CDR2 YFSETQ. The CDR3 has 15 residues. The CDR3 nucleotides are TGCGCCAGCAGGAGGGGTGGTCCCGCTCGGGCTGAGGCTTTCTTT. Translating it yields CASRRGGPARAEAFF.

The chain employs TRBV11-3 and TRBJ1-2; unclear D gene. Germline assignment: CDR1 SGHNT and CDR2 YENEEA. Trimming removed 6 bases at V and 9 bases at J, with 8 bases between. The CDR3 contains 10 residues. CDR3 DNA sequence: TGTGCCAGCAGTATGGGGAGCTACACCTTC. Translating gives CASSMGSYTF.

V gene TRBV2 combines with J gene TRBJ1-3; D not certain. Germline CDR1 SNHLY, CDR2 FYNNEI. Trimming removed 3 bases from V and 0 bases from J, with 6 bases in between. The CDR3 sequence is 14 residues long. In DNA, the CDR3 is TGTGCCAGCAGTGACTATTCCTCTGGAAACACCATATATTTT. Protein sequence: CASSDYSSGNTIYF.

The V call is TRBV6-5, the J call TRBJ2-7; 9 bases agree with TRBD1. CDR3 size: 16 residues. The J segment lost 4 bases and the V segment lost 0 bases, leaving 7 bases of the junction unmatched. Per germline, CDR1 MNHEY and CDR2 SVGAGI. The CDR3 is CASSYSRDRANYEQYF. The DNA for the CDR3 is TGTGCCAGCAGTTACTCCCGGGACAGGGCTAATTACGAGCAGTACTTC.

The chain carries TRBV6-1 and TRBJ2-7; D tentatively reads TRBD1 or TRBD2 (5 bases each). Between the trimmed V and J ends, which lost 4 bases and 3 bases, there was a span of 13 bases. Germline V CDR1 and CDR2: MNHNS, SASEGT. The CDR3 consists of 14 residues. The CDR3 reads CASSASGANYEQYF. CDR3 DNA sequence: TGTGCCAGCAGTGCCTCCGGGGCCAACTACGAGCAGTACTTC.

The chain uses TRBV30 and TRBJ1-2; D remains unclear. The V end lost 2 bases, the J end lost 5 bases, and 12 bases lay between the germline ends. Looked up from germline, CDR1 is GTSNPN and CDR2 is SVGIG (reference sequence). The CDR3 has 13 amino acids. CDR3 sequence reads: CAWSNGDFYGYTF. In DNA, the CDR3 is TGTGCCTGGAGTAATGGGGATTTTTATGGCTACACCTTC.

The J gene is TRBJ2-1, the V gene TRBV27, with 9 bases identical to TRBD1. This CDR3 is built from 16 residues. The trim removed 8 bases at V and 3 bases at J, leaving 11 bases unmatched. Germline V CDR1 and CDR2: MNHEY, SMNVEV (reference sequence). The CDR3 region is CASVRSGTGSYNEQFF. In DNA form, the CDR3 reads TGTGCCAGCGTCCGGTCTGGGACAGGGAGCTACAATGAGCAGTTCTTC.

The J gene is TRBJ1-5, the V gene TRBV7-9; no firm D call. CDR3 length: 14 residues. Trimming stripped 6 bases from V and 2 bases from J, with 11 bases between. The germline V gene has CDR1 SEHNR and CDR2 FQNEAQ (reference sequence). This CDR3 reads CASSVAGGNQPQHF. Here the CDR3 DNA reads TGTGCCAGCAGTGTAGCGGGCGGCAATCAGCCCCAGCATTTT.

The chain links TRBV6-4 to TRBJ1-5; 7 bases line up with TRBD1. This CDR3 is built from 12 residues. V lost 10 bases and J lost 5; bases outside the gene matches: 5. Germline assignment: CDR1 MRHNA and CDR2 SNTAGT. This CDR3 is CAKQGSDQPQHF. CDR3 DNA: TGTGCCAAACAGGGGTCGGATCAGCCCCAGCATTTT.

The chain is built from TRBV7-8 and TRBJ2-1, with 7 nucleotides matching TRBD2. Germline loops: CDR1 SGHVS, CDR2 FQNEAQ. The CDR3 runs 14 residues. Trimming cost V 3 bases and J 6 bases; bases outside gene matches: 5. CDR3 in DNA: TGTGCCAGCAGCTTCGGATGGGGGGGCAATGAGCAGTTCTTC. This encodes CASSFGWGGNEQFF.

This clone was counted a few times. V gene TRBV5-6 combines with J gene TRBJ1-2; TRBD1 matches at 8 bases. CDR3 length: 13 amino acids. The trim removed 4 bases at V and 7 bases at J, leaving 6 bases unmatched. Germline V lookup: CDR1 SGHDT, CDR2 YYEEEE. The CDR3 DNA reads TGTGCCAGCAGCATGGACAGGGTTCCTGGCTACACCTTC. It encodes CASSMDRVPGYTF.

The rearrangement links TRBV6-5 to TRBJ2-2; D gene unclear. CDR3 length: 16 residues. With 2 bases removed from V and 5 bases from J, the gap between germline ends came to 15 bases. Germline lookup yields CDR1 MNHEY and CDR2 SVGAGI. The CDR3 DNA sequence: TGTGCCAGCAGTTACGAAGGCAGTGGTGGAACCGGGGAGCTGTTTTTT. Translating gives CASSYEGSGGTGELFF.

The chain joins TRBV28 to TRBJ1-4; tentative D call: TRBD1 (6 bases). CDR3 length equals 16 residues. CDR1 and CDR2 (germline): MDHEN, SYDVKM. Trimming took off 4 bases at V and 3 bases at J, with 15 bases between the two ends. The CDR3 DNA follows: TGTGCCAGCAGTTCGTCAGGGGCGCAGGCTAATGAAAAACTGTTTTTT. The encoded protein is CASSSSGAQANEKLFF.

The V call is TRBV6-6, the J call TRBJ1-2; maybe TRBD1 (5 bases). Germline V gene lookup returns CDR1 MNHNY and CDR2 SVGAGI (reference sequence). V was cut by 0 bases and J by 6 bases, with 14 bases left in between. The CDR3 is 15 residues long. In DNA form, the CDR3 reads TGTGCCAGCAGTTACTCGTCGACAGCGGAAGATGGCTACACCTTC. Protein: CASSYSSTAEDGYTF.

This clone has just a few counts. The rearrangement joins TRBV9 to TRBJ1-2, with D hard to call. V was clipped by 0 bases and J by 3 bases, with 12 bases between them. Germline loops: CDR1 SGDLS, CDR2 YYNGEE. The CDR3 is 15 amino acids. The CDR3 loop reads CASSVDLGLHYGYTF. CDR3 in DNA: TGTGCCAGCAGCGTAGATCTAGGGCTCCACTATGGCTACACCTTC.

The V gene is TRBV11-3, the J gene TRBJ2-3; 14 bases fit TRBD2. Germline V gene data show CDR1 as SGHNT and CDR2 as YENEEA. V was clipped by 4 bases and J by 2 bases; unmatched bases: 8. This CDR3 is built from 18 residues. CDR3 DNA: TGTGCCAGCAGCTCCCGGACTAGCGGGGGGACCTTCACAGATACGCAGTATTTT. Residues: CASSSRTSGGTFTDTQYF.

The chain couples TRBV6-1 to TRBJ1-5; D is undetermined. The CDR3 is 16 residues long. CDR1 and CDR2 (germline): MNHNS, SASEGT. V gave up 1 base and J gave up 2 bases, with 12 bases separating them. CDR3 sequence reads: CASSEGGRWGNQPQHF. The CDR3 nucleotides read TGTGCCAGCAGTGAAGGAGGGAGGTGGGGCAATCAGCCCCAGCATTTT.